This T cell receptor beta chain was obtained from a study of blood T cell repertoires in COVID-19. V trimming: 4 bases; J trimming: 0 bases; junction bases outside the gene matches: 5. The CDR3 covers 15 residues. The germline gives CDR1 SEHNR, CDR2 FQNEAQ (reference sequence). Profiled with immunoSEQ multiplex PCR; TCRdb holds only in-frame clones, not every one. The sample records roughly 180,000 clones, about four fifths being singletons. Sequenced sample: peripheral blood. This clonotype originated in a woman aged 40 to 50 with COVID-19, enrolled during active disease. The chain uses TRBV7-9 and TRBJ1-1, with 7 bases that match TRBD1. The CDR3 loop is CASSYLQGMNTEAFF. The CDR3, as DNA: TGTGCCAGCAGCTACTTACAGGGGATGAACACTGAAGCTTTCTTT.